The text below deals with one TCR beta chain. The entry originates in a study of OX40 agonist ivuxolimab in advanced cancers. Trimming cost V 4 bases and J 5 bases; bases outside gene matches: 8. The length of the CDR3 is 15 residues. CDR1 is MDHEN and CDR2 is SYDVKM in the germline V gene. TCRdb keeps only in-frame clones here, not all; method: immunoSEQ multiplex PCR. This sample has some 90,000 clones, with about 90% found just once. The sequences come from CD4+ or CD8+ T cells sorted from blood, collected in a trial of the OX40 agonist ivuxolimab. This clonotype was sampled from an adult with an advanced solid tumor such as melanoma, head and neck, liver or kidney cancer. V is TRBV28 and J is TRBJ2-5, with 9 bases matching TRBD1. The CDR3 region is CASSSRTTGGETQYF. CDR3 DNA: TGTGCCAGCAGTTCGCGAACGACAGGGGGGGAGACCCAGTACTTC.